This T cell receptor (beta chain) was identified during a study of blood T cell repertoires in COVID-19. Overall study context: Some COVID-19 samples were acute and others convalescent; all came from the United States, Italy and Spain.

Original processing methods: Reference gene primers were amplified, and this amplification served to estimate nucleated cell counts. Clones were read by immunoSEQ multiplex PCR, and TCRdb kept only the in-frame ones, dropping some. The D gene and trimming were derived from the DNA, and the V and J assignments and clone size from that table. The profile shows tens of thousands of clones, around 90% of them singletons. CDR1 is MNHEY and CDR2 is SMNVEV in the germline V gene (reference sequence). Trimming took off 3 bases at V and 1 base at J, with 13 bases between the two ends. This CDR3 has 16 amino acids.

The receptor comes from a human donor in a cohort sampled during active COVID-19. The donor label of this sample is uncertain. The sequenced sample was peripheral blood. V and J are TRBV27 and TRBJ1-5; the D is unclear. CDR3 protein: CASSFSAGLSNQPQHF. In nucleotides, the CDR3 is TGTGCCAGCAGTTTTTCGGCAGGCCTAAGCAATCAGCCCCAGCATTTT.